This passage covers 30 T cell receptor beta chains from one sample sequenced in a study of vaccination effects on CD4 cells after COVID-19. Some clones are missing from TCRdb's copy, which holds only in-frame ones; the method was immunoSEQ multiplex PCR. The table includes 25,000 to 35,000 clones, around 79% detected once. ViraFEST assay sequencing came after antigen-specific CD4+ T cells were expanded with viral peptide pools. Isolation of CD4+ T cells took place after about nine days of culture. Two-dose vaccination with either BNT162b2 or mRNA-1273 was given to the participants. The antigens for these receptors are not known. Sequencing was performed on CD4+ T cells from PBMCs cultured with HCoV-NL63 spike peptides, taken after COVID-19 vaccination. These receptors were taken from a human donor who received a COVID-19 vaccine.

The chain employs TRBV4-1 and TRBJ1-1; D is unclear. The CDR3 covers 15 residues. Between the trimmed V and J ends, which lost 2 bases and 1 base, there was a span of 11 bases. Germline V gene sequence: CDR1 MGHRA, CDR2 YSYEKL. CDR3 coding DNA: TGCGCCAGCAGCCAATTCCGGACGGGGAACACTGAAGCTTTCTTT. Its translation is CASSQFRTGNTEAFF.

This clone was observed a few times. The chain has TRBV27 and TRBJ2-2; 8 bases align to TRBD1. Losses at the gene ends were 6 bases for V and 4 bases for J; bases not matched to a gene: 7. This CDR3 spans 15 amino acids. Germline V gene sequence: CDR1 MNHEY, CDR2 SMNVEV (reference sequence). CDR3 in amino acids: CASSPTGVITGELFF. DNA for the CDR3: TGTGCCAGCAGCCCGACAGGGGTTATCACCGGGGAGCTGTTTTTT.

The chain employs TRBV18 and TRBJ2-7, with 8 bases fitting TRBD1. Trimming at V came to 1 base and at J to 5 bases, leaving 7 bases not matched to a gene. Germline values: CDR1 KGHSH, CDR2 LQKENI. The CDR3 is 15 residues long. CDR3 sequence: CASSPQVTGGHEQYF. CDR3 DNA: TGTGCCAGCTCACCACAGGTAACAGGGGGACACGAGCAGTACTTC.

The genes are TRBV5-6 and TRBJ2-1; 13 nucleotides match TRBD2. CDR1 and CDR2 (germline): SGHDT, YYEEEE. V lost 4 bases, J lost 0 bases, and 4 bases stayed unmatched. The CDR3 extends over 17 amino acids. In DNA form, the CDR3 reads TGTGCCAGCAGCCTACGGACTAGCGGGAGCTCCTACAATGAGCAGTTCTTC. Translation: CASSLRTSGSSYNEQFF.

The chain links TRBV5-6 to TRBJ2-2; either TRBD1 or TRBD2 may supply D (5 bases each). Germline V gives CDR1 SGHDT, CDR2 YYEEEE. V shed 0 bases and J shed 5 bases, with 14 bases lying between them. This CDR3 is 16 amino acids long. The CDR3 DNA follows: TGTGCCAGCAGCTTGGCCCTGGGACGCCCGACCGGGGAGCTGTTTTTT. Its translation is CASSLALGRPTGELFF.

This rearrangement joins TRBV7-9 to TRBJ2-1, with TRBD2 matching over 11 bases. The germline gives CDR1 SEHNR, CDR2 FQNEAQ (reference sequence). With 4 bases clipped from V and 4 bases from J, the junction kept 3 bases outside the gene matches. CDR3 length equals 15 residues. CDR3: CASSSWTSGYNEQFF. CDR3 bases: TGTGCCAGCAGCTCATGGACTAGCGGGTACAATGAGCAGTTCTTC.

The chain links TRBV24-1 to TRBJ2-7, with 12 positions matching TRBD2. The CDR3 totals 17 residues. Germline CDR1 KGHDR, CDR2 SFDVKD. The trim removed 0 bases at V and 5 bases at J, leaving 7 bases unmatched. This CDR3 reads CATSDLRASGGAHEQYF. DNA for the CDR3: TGTGCCACCAGTGATTTGAGGGCTAGCGGGGGGGCCCACGAGCAGTACTTC.

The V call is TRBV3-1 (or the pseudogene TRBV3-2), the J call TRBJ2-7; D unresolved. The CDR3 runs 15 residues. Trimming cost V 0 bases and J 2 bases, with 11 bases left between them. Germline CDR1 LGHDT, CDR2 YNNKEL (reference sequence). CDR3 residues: CASSQDLQATYEQYF. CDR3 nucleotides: TGTGCCAGCAGCCAAGATTTGCAGGCCACCTACGAGCAGTACTTC.

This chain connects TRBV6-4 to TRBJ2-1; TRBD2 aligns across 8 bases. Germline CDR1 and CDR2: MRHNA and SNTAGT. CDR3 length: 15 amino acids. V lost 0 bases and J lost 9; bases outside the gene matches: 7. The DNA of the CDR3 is TGTGCCAGCAGTGACTCCGAAGCGGGAGCCAGTGAGCAGTTCTTC. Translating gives CASSDSEAGASEQFF.

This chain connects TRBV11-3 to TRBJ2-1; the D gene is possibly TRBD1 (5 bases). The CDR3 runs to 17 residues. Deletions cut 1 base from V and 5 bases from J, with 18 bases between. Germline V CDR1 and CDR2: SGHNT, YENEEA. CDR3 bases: TGTGCCAGCAGCTTAGGAGGAGCAGGGCTGGACGACAATGAGCAGTTCTTC. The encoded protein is CASSLGGAGLDDNEQFF. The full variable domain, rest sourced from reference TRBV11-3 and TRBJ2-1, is EAGVVQSPRYKIIEKKQPVAFWCNPISGHNTLYWYLQNLGQGPELLIRYENEEAVDDSQLPKDRFSAERLKGVDSTLKIQPAELGDSAVYLCASSLGGAGLDDNEQFFGPGTRLTVL.

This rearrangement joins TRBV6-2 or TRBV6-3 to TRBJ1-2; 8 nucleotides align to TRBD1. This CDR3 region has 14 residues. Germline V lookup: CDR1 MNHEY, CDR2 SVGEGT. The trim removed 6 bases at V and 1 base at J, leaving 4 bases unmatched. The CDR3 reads CASSRQGNNYGYTF. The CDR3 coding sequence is TGTGCCAGCAGCCGACAGGGGAATAACTATGGCTACACCTTC.

The chain's CDR3 is CASSPQGANSPLHF. In DNA, the CDR3 is TGTGCCAGCAGCCCACAGGGGGCTAATTCACCCCTCCACTTT. J is TRBJ1-6 and V is TRBV9; 9 bases align to TRBD1. The junction had 2 bases not matched to a gene; V was cut back by 4 bases and J by 6 bases. The CDR3 contains 14 residues. Germline V CDR1 and CDR2: SGDLS, YYNGEE. Full variable domain (remainder filled in from reference TRBV9 and TRBJ1-6): DSGVTQTPKHLITATGQRVTLRCSPRSGDLSVYWYQQSLDQGLQFLIQYYNGEERAKGNILERFSAQQFPDLHSELNLSSLELGDSALYFCASSPQGANSPLHFGNGTRLTVT.

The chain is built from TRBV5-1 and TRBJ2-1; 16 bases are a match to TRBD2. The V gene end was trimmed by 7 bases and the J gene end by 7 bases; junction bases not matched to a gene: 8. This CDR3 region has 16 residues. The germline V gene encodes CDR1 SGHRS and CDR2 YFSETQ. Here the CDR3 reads CASGPGLAGGPNEQFF. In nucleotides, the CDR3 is TGCGCCAGCGGTCCGGGACTAGCGGGAGGGCCGAATGAGCAGTTCTTC.

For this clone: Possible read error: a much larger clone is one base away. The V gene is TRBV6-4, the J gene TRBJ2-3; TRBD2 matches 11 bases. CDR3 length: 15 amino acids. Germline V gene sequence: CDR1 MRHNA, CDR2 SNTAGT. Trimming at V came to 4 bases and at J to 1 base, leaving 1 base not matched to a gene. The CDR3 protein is CASSALAGGTDTQYF. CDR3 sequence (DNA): TGTGCCAGCAGTGCACTAGCGGGGGGCACAGATACGCAGTATTTT.

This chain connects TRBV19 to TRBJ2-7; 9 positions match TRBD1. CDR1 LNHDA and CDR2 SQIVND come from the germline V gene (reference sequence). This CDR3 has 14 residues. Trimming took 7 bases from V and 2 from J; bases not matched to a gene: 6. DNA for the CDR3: TGTGCCAGTAAGATGGGACAGGGTACCTACGAGCAGTACTTC. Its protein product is CASKMGQGTYEQYF.

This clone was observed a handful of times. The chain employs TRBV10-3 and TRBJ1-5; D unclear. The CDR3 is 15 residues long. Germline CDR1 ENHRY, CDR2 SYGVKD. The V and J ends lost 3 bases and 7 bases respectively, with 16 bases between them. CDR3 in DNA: TGTGCCATCAGTGAAGGCACCTCCGCCGGACAGCCCCAGCATTTT. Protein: CAISEGTSAGQPQHF.

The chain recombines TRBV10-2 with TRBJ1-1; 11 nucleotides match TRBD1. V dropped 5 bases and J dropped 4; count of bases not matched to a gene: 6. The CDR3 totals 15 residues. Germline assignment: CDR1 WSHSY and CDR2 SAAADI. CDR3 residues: CASSLTGTGGTEAFF. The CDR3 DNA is TGCGCCAGCAGTCTCACCGGGACAGGGGGCACTGAAGCTTTCTTT.

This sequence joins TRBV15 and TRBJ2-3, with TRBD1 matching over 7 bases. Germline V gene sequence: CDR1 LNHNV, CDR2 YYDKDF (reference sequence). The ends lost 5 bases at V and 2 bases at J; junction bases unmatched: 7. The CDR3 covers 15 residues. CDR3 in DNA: TGTGCCACCAGCGGTAGGGACAGCTACACAGATACGCAGTATTTT. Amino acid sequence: CATSGRDSYTDTQYF.

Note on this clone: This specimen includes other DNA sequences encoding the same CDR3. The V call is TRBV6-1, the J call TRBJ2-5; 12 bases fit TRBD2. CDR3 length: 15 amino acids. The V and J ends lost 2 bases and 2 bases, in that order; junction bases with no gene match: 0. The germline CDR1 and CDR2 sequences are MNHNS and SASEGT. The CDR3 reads CASSELAGGQETQYF. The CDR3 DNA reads TGTGCCAGCAGTGAACTAGCGGGAGGGCAAGAGACCCAGTACTTC.

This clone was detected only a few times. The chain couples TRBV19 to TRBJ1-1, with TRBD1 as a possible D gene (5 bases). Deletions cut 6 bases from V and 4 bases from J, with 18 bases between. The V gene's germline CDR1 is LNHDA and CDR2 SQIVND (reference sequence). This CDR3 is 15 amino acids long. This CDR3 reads CASSKEGPMITEAFF. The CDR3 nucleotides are TGTGCCAGTAGCAAGGAGGGGCCAATGATCACTGAAGCTTTCTTT.

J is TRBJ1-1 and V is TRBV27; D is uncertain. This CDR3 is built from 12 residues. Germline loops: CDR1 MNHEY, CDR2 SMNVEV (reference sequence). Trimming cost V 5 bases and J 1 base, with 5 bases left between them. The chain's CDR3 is CASSPGNTEAFF. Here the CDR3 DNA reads TGTGCCAGCAGTCCAGGGAACACTGAAGCTTTCTTT.

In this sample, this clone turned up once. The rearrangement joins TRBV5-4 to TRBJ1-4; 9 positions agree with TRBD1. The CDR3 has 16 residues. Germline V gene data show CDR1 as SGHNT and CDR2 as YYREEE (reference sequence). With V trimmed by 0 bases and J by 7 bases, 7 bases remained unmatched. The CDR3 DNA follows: TGTGCCAGCAGCTTGGACGGAACAGGGGGCGTTGAAAAACTGTTTTTT. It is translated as CASSLDGTGGVEKLFF.

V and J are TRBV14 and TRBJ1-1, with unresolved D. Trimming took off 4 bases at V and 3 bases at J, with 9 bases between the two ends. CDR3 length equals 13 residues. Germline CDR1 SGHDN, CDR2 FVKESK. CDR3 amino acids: CASSPRSDTEAFF. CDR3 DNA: TGTGCCAGCAGCCCACGGAGCGACACTGAAGCTTTCTTT.

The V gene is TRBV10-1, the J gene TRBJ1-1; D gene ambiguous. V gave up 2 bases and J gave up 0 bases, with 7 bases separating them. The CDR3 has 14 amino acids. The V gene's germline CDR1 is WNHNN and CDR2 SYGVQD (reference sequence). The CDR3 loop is CASSEQILNTEAFF. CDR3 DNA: TGCGCCAGCAGTGAGCAGATTTTGAACACTGAAGCTTTCTTT.

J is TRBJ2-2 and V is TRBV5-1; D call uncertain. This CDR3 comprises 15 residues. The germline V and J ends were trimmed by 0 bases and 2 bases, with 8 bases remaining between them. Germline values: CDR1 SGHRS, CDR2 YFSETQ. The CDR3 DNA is TGCGCCAGCAGCTTGGATACCCCAAACACCGGGGAGCTGTTTTTT. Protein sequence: CASSLDTPNTGELFF.

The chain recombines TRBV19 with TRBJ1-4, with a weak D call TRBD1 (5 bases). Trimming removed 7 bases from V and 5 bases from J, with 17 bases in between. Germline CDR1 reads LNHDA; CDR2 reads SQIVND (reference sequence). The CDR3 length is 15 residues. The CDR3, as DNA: TGTGCCAGTATGGTGGATCAGACAGAAAATGAAAAACTGTTTTTT. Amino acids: CASMVDQTENEKLFF.

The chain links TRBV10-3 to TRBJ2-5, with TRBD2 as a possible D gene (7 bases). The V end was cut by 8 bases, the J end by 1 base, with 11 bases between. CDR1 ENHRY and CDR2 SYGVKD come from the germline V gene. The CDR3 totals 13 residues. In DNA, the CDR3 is TGTGCCATCGCTAGGGGGGGCCAAGAGACCCAGTACTTC. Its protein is CAIARGGQETQYF.

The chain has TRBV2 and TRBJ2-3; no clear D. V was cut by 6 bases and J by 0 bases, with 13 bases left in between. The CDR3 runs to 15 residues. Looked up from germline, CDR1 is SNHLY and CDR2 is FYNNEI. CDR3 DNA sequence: TGTGCCAGCAGCCTACAGCAAACAAGCACAGATACGCAGTATTTT. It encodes CASSLQQTSTDTQYF. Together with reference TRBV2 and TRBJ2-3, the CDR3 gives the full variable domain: EPEVTQTPSHQVTQMGQEVILRCVPISNHLYFYWYRQILGQKVEFLVSFYNNEISEKSEIFDDQFSVERPDGSNFTLKIRSTKLEDSAMYFCASSLQQTSTDTQYFGPGTRLTVL.

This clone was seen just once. The CDR3 here is CASSLALAGDQETQYF. The CDR3 coding sequence is TGCGCCAGCAGCTTGGCTCTAGCGGGGGATCAAGAGACCCAGTACTTC. The V and J genes are TRBV5-1 and TRBJ2-5, with TRBD2 matching over 10 bases. CDR1 and CDR2 (germline): SGHRS, YFSETQ. CDR3 length equals 16 residues. Trimming cost V 0 bases and J 2 bases; bases outside gene matches: 4.

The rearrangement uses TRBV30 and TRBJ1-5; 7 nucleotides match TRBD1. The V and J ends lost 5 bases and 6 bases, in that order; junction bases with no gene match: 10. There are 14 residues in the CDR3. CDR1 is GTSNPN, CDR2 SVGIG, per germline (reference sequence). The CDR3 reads CAWAQDRVSQPQHF. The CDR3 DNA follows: TGTGCCTGGGCGCAAGACAGGGTTAGTCAGCCCCAGCATTTT.